This entry features one TCR beta chain sequence. Its antigen remains unknown. The data were taken from a study of cytomegalovirus exposure and HLA in healthy donors. Overall study findings and caveats: Confirmation in vitro established that a few CMV-associated chains were specific for CMV antigens. Highly shared variants forming one cluster were likely a sequencing artifact. Reportedly, cytomegalovirus status was diagnosed with high sensitivity and specificity.

There are 16 residues in the CDR3. Germline CDR1 MNHEY, CDR2 SMNVEV (reference sequence). Deletions cut 2 bases from V and 7 bases from J, with 17 bases between. The PCR employed 60 Vbeta primers together with 13 Jbeta primers. Produced via immunoSEQ multiplex PCR; TCRdb's table is partial and in-frame only. The table has over 120,000 clones, approximately 79% seen once. J is TRBJ1-4 and V is TRBV27, with unresolved D. The sequence was collected from a woman aged 30 to 39 in good health and CMV-seronegative. The sequenced material came from PBMCs. The CDR3 nucleotides read TGTGCCAGCAGTTTAACCTACCAGGCAACTGTTGAAAAACTGTTTTTT. It translates to CASSLTYQATVEKLFF.